This TCR beta chain originates from a study of blood T cell repertoires in COVID-19 (TCRdb year 2020). General notes on the study: Samples from collaborators originated in the United States, Italy and Spain and spanned both the acute and convalescent phases of COVID-19. Subjects who had been exposed to COVID-19, were actively infected with it, or had recovered from it provided the deeply sampled blood TCRbeta repertoires that made up the dataset. Nearly every sample came with metadata listing a de-identified subject ID, COVID-19 status, age in years and sex. The material from the prospective study consisted of cDNA or gDNA derived from T cells, B-cell-depleted T cells, or PBMCs. The samples were drawn from two sources: the first 160 participants of the ongoing ImmuneRACE study, and 1,254 subjects contributed by 6 global collaborators. Where HLA class I and class II types were available, the types were taken from metadata supplied by the sample provider, not from assay-based typing. The repertoires were released in a freely available public database meant as a resource for research on the immune response to SARS-CoV-2. General findings and caveats noted by the study authors: Clinical and demographic metadata were provided uncurated, with the amount varying by source and participant.

TCRbeta CDR3 regions were amplified from genomic DNA by means of the immunoSEQ Assay, a bias-controlled multiplex PCR. Under the source paper's analysis protocol: Nucleated cell counts per sample were estimated from amplification of reference gene primers within the assay. To quantify the absolute abundance of each unique TCRbeta CDR3 rearrangement, sequence reads were collapsed and filtered. For each sample, productive Simpson clonality was calculated by taking the square root of Simpson's diversity index across productive rearrangements. As stored in TCRdb, this immuneACCESS dataset retains in-frame rearrangements with V and J assigned. A fraction of the clones does not appear; measured against another copy, unresolved V genes explain less than half of the discrepancy, and the remainder lacks a known reason. The D gene and trimming were derived from the DNA, and the V and J assignments and clone size from that table. This sample gives more than 60,000 clones in total; 84% of them show up just once. The top ten hold approximately 12% of the sample.

Including the terminal cysteine and phenylalanine, the CDR3 comprises 13 residues. Of the read, only the CDR3 DNA is kept; its 39 bases are in frame from base 1. V loses 6 bases of germline sequence and J loses 5 bases, and the interval between the two ends is 13 bases. CDR1 and CDR2 were assigned from the germline V gene (reference sequence) as MNHEY and SMNVEV. A note on this clone: What antigen it recognizes has not been identified. Base qualities are missing; no much larger clone stands one base away.

In Seattle, one collaborating source enrolled patients while the infection was active and tracked those patients longitudinally over the course of disease. Each collaborating institution followed its own protocols to collect whole blood in K2EDTA tubes. For TCRbeta analysis, collaborators shipped samples as frozen whole blood, isolated PBMCs, or DNA extracted from either of those sample types. The specimen sequenced was peripheral blood. The TCR originated in a man aged 45 to 65 with COVID-19, enrolled during active disease. This receptor chain uses TRBV27 and TRBJ2-5, with no confidently assigned D gene. The CDR3 region reads CASRPFAGETQYF. The nucleotide sequence reads TGTGCCAGCAGGCCGTTCGCAGGCGAGACCCAGTACTTC.